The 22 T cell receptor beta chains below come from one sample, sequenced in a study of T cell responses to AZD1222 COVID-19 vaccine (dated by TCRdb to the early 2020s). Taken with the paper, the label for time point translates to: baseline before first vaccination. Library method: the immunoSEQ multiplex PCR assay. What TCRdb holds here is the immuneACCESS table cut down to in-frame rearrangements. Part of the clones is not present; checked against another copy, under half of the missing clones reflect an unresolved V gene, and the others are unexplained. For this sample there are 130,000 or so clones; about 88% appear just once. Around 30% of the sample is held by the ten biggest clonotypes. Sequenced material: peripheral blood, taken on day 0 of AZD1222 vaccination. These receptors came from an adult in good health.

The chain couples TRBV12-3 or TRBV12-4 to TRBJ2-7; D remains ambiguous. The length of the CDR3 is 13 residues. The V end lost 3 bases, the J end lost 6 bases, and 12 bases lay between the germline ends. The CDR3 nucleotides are TGTGCCAGCAGTTTTGTATTAGGGTCCGAGCAGTACTTC. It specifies CASSFVLGSEQYF.

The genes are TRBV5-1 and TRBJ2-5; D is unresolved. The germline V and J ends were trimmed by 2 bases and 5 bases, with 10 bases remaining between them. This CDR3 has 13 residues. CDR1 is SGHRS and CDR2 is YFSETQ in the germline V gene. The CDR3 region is CASSLKGSETQYF. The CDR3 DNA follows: TGCGCCAGCAGCTTAAAGGGAAGCGAGACCCAGTACTTC.

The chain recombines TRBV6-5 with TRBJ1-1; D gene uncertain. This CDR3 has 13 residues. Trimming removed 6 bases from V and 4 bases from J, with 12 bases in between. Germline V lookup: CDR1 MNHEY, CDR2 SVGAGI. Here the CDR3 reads CASSSLSTTEAFF. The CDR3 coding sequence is TGTGCCAGCAGCTCACTGAGTACCACTGAAGCTTTCTTT.

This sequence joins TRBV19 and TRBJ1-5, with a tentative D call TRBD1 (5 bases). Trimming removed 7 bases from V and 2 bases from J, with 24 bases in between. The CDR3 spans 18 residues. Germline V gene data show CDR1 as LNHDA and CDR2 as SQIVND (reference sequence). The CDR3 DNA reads TGTGCCAGTACCCCTGGGGGGGGTTCCTATGAAGGCAATCAGCCCCAGCATTTT. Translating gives CASTPGGGSYEGNQPQHF.

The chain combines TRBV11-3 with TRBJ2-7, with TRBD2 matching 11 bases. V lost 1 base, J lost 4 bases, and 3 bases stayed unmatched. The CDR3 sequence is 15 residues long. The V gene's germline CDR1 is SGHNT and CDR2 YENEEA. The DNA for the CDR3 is TGTGCCAGCAGCTTAGGACTAGCGGGAACGTACGAGCAGTACTTC. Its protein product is CASSLGLAGTYEQYF.

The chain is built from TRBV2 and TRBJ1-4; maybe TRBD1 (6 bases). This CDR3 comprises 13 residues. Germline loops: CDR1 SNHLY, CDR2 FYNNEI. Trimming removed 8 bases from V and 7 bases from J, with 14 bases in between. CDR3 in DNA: TGTGCCAGCCTTAAACAGGGAAGTGAAAAACTGTTTTTT. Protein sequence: CASLKQGSEKLFF.

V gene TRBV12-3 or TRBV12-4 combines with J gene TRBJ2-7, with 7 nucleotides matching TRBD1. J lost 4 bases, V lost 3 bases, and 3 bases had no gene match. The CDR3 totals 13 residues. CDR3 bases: TGTGCCAGCAGTTTTGGCAGGGGGTACGAGCAGTACTTC. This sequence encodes CASSFGRGYEQYF.

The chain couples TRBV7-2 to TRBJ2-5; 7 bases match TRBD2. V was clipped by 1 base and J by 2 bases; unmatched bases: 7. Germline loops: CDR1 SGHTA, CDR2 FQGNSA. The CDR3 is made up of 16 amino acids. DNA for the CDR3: TGTGCCAGCAGCTTAGTGGGGGGGAACCCTCAAGAGACCCAGTACTTC. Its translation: CASSLVGGNPQETQYF.

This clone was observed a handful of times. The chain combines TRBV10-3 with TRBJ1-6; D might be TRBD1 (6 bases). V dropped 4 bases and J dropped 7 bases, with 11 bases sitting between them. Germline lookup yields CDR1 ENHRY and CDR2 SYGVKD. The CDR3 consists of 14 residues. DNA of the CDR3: TGTGCCATCAGTGGCAGGGGAGAGAATTCACCCCTCCACTTT. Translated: CAISGRGENSPLHF.

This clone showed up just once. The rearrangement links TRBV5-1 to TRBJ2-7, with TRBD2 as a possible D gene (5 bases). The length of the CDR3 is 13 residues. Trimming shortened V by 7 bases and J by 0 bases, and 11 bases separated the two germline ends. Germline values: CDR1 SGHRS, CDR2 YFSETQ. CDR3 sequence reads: CASASGSSYEQYF. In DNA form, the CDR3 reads TGCGCCAGCGCTTCGGGGAGCTCCTACGAGCAGTACTTC. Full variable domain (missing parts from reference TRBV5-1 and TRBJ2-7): KAGVTQTPRYLIKTRGQQVTLSCSPISGHRSVSWYQQTPGQGLQFLFEYFSETQRNKGNFPGRFSGRQFSNSRSEMNVSTLELGDSALYLCASASGSSYEQYFGPGTRLTVT.

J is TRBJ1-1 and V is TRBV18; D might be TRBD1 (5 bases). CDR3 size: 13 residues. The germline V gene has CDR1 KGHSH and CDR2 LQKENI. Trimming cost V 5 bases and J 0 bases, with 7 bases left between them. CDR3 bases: TGTGCCAGCTCAGCAGGGCTGAACACTGAAGCTTTCTTT. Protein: CASSAGLNTEAFF.

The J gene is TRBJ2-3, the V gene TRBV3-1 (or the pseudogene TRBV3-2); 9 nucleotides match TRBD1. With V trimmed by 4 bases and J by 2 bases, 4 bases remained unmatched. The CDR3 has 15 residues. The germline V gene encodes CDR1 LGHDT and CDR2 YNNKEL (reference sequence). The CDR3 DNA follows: TGTGCCAGCAGCCTTAGGGACAGGGTCACAGATACGCAGTATTTT. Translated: CASSLRDRVTDTQYF.

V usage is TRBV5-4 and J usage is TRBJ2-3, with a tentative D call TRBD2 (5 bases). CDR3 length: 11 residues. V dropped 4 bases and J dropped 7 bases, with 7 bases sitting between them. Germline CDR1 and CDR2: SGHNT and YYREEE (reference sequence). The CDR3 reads CASSPGNTQYF. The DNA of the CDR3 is TGTGCCAGCAGCCCGGGGAATACGCAGTATTTT.

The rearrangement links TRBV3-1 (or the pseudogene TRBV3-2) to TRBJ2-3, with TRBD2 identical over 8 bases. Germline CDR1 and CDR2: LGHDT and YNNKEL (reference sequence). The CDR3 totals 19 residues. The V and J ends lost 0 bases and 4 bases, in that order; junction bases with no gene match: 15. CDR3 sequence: CASSQDLSPGLVSSDTQYF. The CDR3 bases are TGTGCCAGCAGCCAAGATTTGTCACCGGGACTAGTCTCGTCAGATACGCAGTATTTT.

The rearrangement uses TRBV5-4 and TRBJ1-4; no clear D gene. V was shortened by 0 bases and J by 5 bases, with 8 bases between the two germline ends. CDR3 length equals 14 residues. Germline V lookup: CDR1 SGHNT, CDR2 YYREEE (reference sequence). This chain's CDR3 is CASSLEGLNEKLFF. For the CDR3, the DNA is TGTGCCAGCAGCTTGGAGGGCCTCAATGAAAAACTGTTTTTT.

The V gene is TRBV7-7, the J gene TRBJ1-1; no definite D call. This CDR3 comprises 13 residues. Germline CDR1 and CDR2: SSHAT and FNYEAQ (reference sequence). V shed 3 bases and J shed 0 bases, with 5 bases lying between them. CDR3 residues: CASSFAMNTEAFF. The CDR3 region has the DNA TGTGCCAGCAGCTTTGCAATGAACACTGAAGCTTTCTTT.

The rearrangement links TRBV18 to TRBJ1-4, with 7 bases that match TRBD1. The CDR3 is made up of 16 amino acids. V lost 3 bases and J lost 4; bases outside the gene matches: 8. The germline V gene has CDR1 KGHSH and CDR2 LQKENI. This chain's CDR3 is CASSPGRQGNNEKLFF. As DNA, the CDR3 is TGTGCCAGCTCACCTGGTCGACAGGGCAATAATGAAAAACTGTTTTTT.

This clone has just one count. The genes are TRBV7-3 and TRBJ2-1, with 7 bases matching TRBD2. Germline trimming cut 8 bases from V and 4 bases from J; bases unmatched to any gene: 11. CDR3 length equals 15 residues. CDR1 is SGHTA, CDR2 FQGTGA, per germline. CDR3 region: CASHRGGSGYNEQFF. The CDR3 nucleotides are TGTGCCAGCCACAGAGGCGGGAGTGGATACAATGAGCAGTTCTTC.

CDR3 DNA sequence: TGTGCCAGCAGCTTAGGTGGAGGATATGGCTACACCTTC. Its protein product is CASSLGGGYGYTF. The chain carries TRBV13 and TRBJ1-2; no clear D. From germline, CDR1 is PRHDT and CDR2 FYEKMQ (reference sequence). The CDR3 is 13 amino acids. The ends were cut back, 0 bases at V and 5 bases at J, with 7 bases in the middle.

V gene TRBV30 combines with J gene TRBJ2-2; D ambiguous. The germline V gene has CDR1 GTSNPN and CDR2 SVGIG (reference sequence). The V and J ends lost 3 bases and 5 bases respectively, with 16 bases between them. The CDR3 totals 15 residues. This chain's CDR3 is CAWSPLRLWTGELFF. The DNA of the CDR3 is TGTGCCTGGAGCCCCCTCCGCCTTTGGACCGGGGAGCTGTTTTTT.

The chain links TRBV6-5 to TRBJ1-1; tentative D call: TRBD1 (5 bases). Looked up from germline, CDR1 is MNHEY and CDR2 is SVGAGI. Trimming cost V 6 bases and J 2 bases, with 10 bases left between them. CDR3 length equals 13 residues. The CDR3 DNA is TGTGCCAGCAGGACAGACTTTAACACTGAAGCTTTCTTT. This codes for CASRTDFNTEAFF.

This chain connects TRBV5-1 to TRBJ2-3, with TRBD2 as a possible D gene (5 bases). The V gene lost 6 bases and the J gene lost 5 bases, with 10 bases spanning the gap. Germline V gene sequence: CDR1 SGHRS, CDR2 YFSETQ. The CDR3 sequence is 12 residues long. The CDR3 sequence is CASKREGDTQYF. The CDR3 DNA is TGCGCCAGCAAACGAGAGGGAGATACGCAGTATTTT.